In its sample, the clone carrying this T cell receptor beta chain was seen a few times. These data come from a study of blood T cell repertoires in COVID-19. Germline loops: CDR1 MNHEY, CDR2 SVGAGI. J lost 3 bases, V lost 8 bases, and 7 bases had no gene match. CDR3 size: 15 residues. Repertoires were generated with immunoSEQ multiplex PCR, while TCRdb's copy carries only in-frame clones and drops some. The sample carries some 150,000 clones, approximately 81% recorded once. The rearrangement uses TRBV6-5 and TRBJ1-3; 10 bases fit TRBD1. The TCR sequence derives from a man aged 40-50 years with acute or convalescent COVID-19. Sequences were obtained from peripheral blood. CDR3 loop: CASLRGTGVGNTIYF. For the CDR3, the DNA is TGTGCCAGCCTAAGGGGGACAGGGGTTGGAAACACCATATATTTT.